This is a list of T cell receptor beta chains from one sample in a study of blood T cells in healthy people across ages. TCRdb itself ran the 5' RACE reads through MiXCR, one entry per CDR3 protein. The sample shows roughly 730,000 distinct CDR3 sequences, just over 55% of them seen only once. Sequenced sample: blood. These receptors came from a man aged 40-49 years in good health. CDR3s include the opening cysteine and the closing phenylalanine or tryptophan. D genes are given only for firm matches. A clone size is listed for some rows: how often the clone was seen (once, few, many), or a class if it is expanded.

d_gene	v_gene	len	abundance	j_gene	CDR3aa	CDR3nt
-	TRBV7-2	15	few	TRBJ1-5	CASSPGGAGNQPQHF	TGTGCCAGCAGCCCCGGGGGGGCAGGGAATCAGCCCCAGCATTTT
-	TRBV7-2	15	-	TRBJ2-7	CASSLAVKTSLKQYF	TGTGCCAGCAGCTTAGCGGTAAAGACATCCCTGAAGCAGTACTTC
TRBD1	TRBV6-1	13	many	TRBJ2-5	CASSKQGQETQYF	TGTGCCAGCAGTAAACAGGGGCAGGAGACCCAGTACTTC
-	TRBV7-9	15	once	TRBJ2-1	CASSLSGGGEGEQFF	TGTGCCAGCAGCTTAAGCGGAGGGGGGGAAGGTGAGCAGTTCTTC
-	TRBV4-3	15	few	TRBJ2-7	CASSQEVQTTYEQYF	TGCGCCAGCAGCCAAGAAGTACAGACAACTTACGAGCAGTATTTC
-	TRBV6-5	12	once	TRBJ1-2	CASSPTSHGYTF	TGTGCCAGCAGTCCTACATCTCATGGCTACACCTTC
TRBD1	TRBV29-1	14	-	TRBJ1-4	CSVEGQGGREKLFF	TGCAGCGTTGAGGGACAGGGCGGGCGAGAAAAACTGTTTTTT
-	TRBV5-1	12	-	TRBJ2-7	CASSPRDSEQYF	TGCGCCAGCAGCCCACGGGACTCCGAGCAGTACTTC
TRBD1	TRBV7-2	16	-	TRBJ1-4	CASSSHAGTENEKLFF	TGTGCCAGCAGCTCACATGCCGGGACAGAGAATGAAAAACTGTTTTTT
TRBD1	TRBV4-1	15	-	TRBJ2-5	CASSQVGGTGGAQYF	TGCGCCAGCAGCCAAGTGGGAGGGACAGGGGGTGCTCAGTACTTC
-	TRBV15	16	-	TRBJ2-7	CATSRSRGEWSYEQYF	TGTGCCACCAGCAGATCGAGGGGGGAATGGAGCTACGAGCAGTACTTC
TRBD2	TRBV20-1	18	-	TRBJ2-4	CSASRTSGGRPAKNIQYF	TGCAGTGCTAGCCGGACTAGCGGGGGGCGGCCAGCCAAAAACATTCAGTACTTC
TRBD1	TRBV7-6	14	-	TRBJ2-7	CAGSHRGSSYEQYF	TGTGCCGGCAGCCACAGGGGAAGCTCCTACGAGCAGTACTTC
-	TRBV10-3	13	-	TRBJ2-3	CAISVLGTDTQYF	TGTGCCATCAGTGTCCTGGGCACAGATACGCAGTATTTT
TRBD2	TRBV3-1	18	many	TRBJ2-3	CASSDRRLAGGGTDTQYF	TGTGCCAGCAGCGACAGAAGACTAGCGGGAGGGGGCACAGATACGCAGTATTTT
-	TRBV20-1	11	-	TRBJ2-7	CSARDGPEQYF	TGCAGTGCTAGAGATGGGCCCGAGCAGTACTTC
-	TRBV5-1	15	-	TRBJ1-1	CASSLDSPVNTEAFF	TGCGCCAGCAGCTTGGATAGCCCGGTGAACACTGAAGCTTTCTTT
-	TRBV6-2/TRBV6-3	14	-	TRBJ2-7	CASIAGPFSCEQYF	TGTGCCAGCATCGCGGGACCATTCTCCTGCGAGCAGTACTTC
-	TRBV10-3	16	few	TRBJ1-2	CAISESSAIHREGYTF	TGTGCCATCAGTGAGTCATCGGCGATCCATAGGGAAGGCTACACCTTC
-	TRBV7-9	14	-	TRBJ2-1	CASSSQAGYNEQFF	TGTGCCAGCAGCTCCCAGGCGGGATACAATGAGCAGTTCTTC
-	TRBV28	14	-	TRBJ1-2	CASSPNRVRSGYTF	TGTGCCAGCAGTCCAAACAGGGTTCGGAGCGGCTACACCTTC
TRBD2	TRBV7-3	19	-	TRBJ2-3	CASSLKPAGGPGGKDTQYF	TGTGCCAGCAGCTTAAAGCCAGCGGGAGGGCCAGGCGGCAAAGATACGCAGTATTTT
-	TRBV7-9	17	few	TRBJ2-7	CASSSSVGGRLSHEQYF	TGTGCCAGCAGCTCCTCCGTCGGGGGGCGTCTTAGCCACGAGCAGTACTTC
TRBD2	TRBV27	18	-	TRBJ2-7	CASSSLTSGRAISYEQYF	TGTGCCAGCAGTTCCCTGACTAGCGGGAGGGCGATCTCCTACGAGCAGTACTTC
-	TRBV20-1	11	-	TRBJ1-2	CSARVGVGYTF	TGCAGTGCTAGAGTCGGGGTTGGCTACACCTTC
TRBD1	TRBV14	16	-	TRBJ2-3	CASSQDRTGHTDTQYF	TGTGCCAGCAGCCAAGATAGGACAGGACACACAGATACGCAGTATTTT
-	TRBV5-1	15	few	TRBJ2-7	CASSLVLEGANEQYF	TGCGCCAGCAGCTTGGTTTTGGAGGGGGCGAACGAGCAGTACTTC
TRBD2	TRBV28	15	-	TRBJ2-7	CASSWGLADSYEQYF	TGTGCCAGCAGCTGGGGACTAGCGGACTCCTACGAGCAGTACTTC
TRBD1	TRBV9	15	-	TRBJ1-2	CASSAGQSKNYGYTF	TGTGCCAGCAGCGCGGGACAGAGTAAAAACTATGGCTACACCTTC
-	TRBV5-1	14	-	TRBJ2-3	CASSSGGIRDTQYF	TGCGCCAGCAGCTCCGGGGGAATCAGGGATACGCAGTATTTT
TRBD2	TRBV20-1	15	-	TRBJ2-1	CSARDPSGGDNEQFF	TGCAGTGCTAGAGATCCCAGCGGGGGGGACAATGAGCAGTTCTTC
-	TRBV20-1	13	-	TRBJ2-3	CSARDPLSDAQYF	TGCAGTGCTAGAGATCCCCTTAGCGACGCGCAGTATTTT
-	TRBV29-1	13	few	TRBJ2-5	CSADIMGRRTQYF	TGCAGCGCTGATATTATGGGACGAAGGACCCAGTACTTC
TRBD2	TRBV7-2	16	-	TRBJ2-3	CASSKLAVTTEDTQYF	TGTGCCAGCAGCAAACTAGCGGTCACAACTGAGGATACGCAGTATTTT
-	TRBV15	15	-	TRBJ2-5	CATSRAPDIQETQYF	TGTGCCACCAGCAGAGCGCCAGATATTCAAGAGACCCAGTACTTC
-	TRBV4-1	16	-	TRBJ1-5	CASSQTAPRQDQPQHF	TGCGCCAGCAGCCAAACGGCTCCGAGACAAGATCAGCCCCAGCATTTT
-	TRBV3-1	15	-	TRBJ2-7	CASSQDRQGYNEQYF	TGTGCCAGCAGCCAAGATCGGCAGGGTTACAATGAGCAGTACTTC
-	TRBV27	16	few	TRBJ2-5	CASSFRPIDRQETQYF	TGTGCCAGCAGTTTTCGCCCTATTGACAGACAAGAGACCCAGTACTTC
TRBD2	TRBV2	16	-	TRBJ2-3	CASRRLAEISTDTQYF	TGTGCCAGCAGACGCCTAGCGGAGATAAGCACAGATACGCAGTATTTT
TRBD1	TRBV20-1	17	-	TRBJ1-6	CSASVTGGAGGSSPLHF	TGCAGTGCTAGCGTAACAGGGGGCGCGGGGGGGAGTTCACCCCTCCACTTT
-	TRBV27	13	few	TRBJ2-5	CASRTDFGETQYF	TGTGCCAGCCGGACAGATTTCGGGGAGACCCAGTACTTC
TRBD1	TRBV7-2	15	-	TRBJ1-5	CASSLNRGPNQPQHF	TGTGCCAGCAGCTTAAACAGGGGGCCTAATCAGCCCCAGCATTTT
-	TRBV4-1	15	-	TRBJ1-2	CASSQEGVRVTGYTF	TGCGCCAGCAGCCAAGAGGGGGTCCGCGTCACGGGCTACACCTTC
TRBD1	TRBV3-1	16	few	TRBJ2-7	CASSPHGGQGRYEQYF	TGTGCCAGCAGCCCCCACGGGGGACAGGGCCGCTACGAGCAGTACTTC
TRBD2	TRBV7-8	17	-	TRBJ2-5	CASSLAVASGRSGTQYF	TGTGCCAGCAGCTTAGCGGTCGCTAGCGGGAGGTCCGGGACCCAGTACTTC
-	TRBV28	14	few	TRBJ2-3	CASSFQGPTDTQYF	TGTGCCAGCAGTTTCCAGGGCCCCACAGATACGCAGTATTTT